This T cell receptor beta chain was recovered during a study of early T cells in non-severe SARS-CoV-2 infection. For the study at large: With bulk RNA from unsorted whole blood as input, sequencing yielded unpaired chains.

Unique molecular identifiers tagged individual cDNA molecules. TCRdb fed the 5' RACE reads into MiXCR, producing one record per CDR3 protein. The sample consists of 45,000 or so distinct CDR3 sequences, less than 8.5% of them appearing once. The CDR3 totals 20 residues. CDR1 is SNHLY, CDR2 FYNNEI, per germline. Trimming took 6 bases from V and 4 from J, leaving 33 bases between them. This clonotype turned up a few times. Its antigen is still unknown. Notes on the study in general: Sequences matched to VDJdb favored anti-spike CD8 responses, while private and CD4 specificities were missed.

Sequencing was performed on whole blood. The origin of this receptor is an adult who was a healthcare worker with PCR-confirmed SARS-CoV-2 infection or an uninfected control (not recorded which). The chain couples TRBV2 to TRBJ1-2; TRBD1 is a possible D gene (5 bases). The CDR3 sequence is CASRRTSGLPNRPESYGYTF. Written as DNA, the CDR3 is TGTGCCAGCAGACGCACATCAGGCCTACCTAACAGGCCCGAATCCTATGGCTACACCTTC.